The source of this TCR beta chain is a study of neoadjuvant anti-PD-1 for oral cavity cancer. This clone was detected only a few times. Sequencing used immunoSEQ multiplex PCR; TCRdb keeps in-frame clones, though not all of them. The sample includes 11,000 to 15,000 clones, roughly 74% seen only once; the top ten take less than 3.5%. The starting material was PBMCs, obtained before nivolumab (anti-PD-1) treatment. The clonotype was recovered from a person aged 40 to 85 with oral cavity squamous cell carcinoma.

In DNA form, the CDR3 reads TGTGCCAGTAGTATAGGTGATATCGGGGCTGAAGCTTTCTTT. Translation gives CASSIGDIGAEAFF. The chain links TRBV19 to TRBJ1-1; D gene uncertain. Germline V gives CDR1 LNHDA, CDR2 SQIVND (reference sequence). The CDR3 length is 14 residues. Trimming removed 1 base from V and 6 bases from J, with 12 bases in between.